What follows is one T cell receptor beta chain and its context. This clonotype was detected ten times or more. No cognate antigen has been identified for it. A junction end diverges from the germline sequence, so it may reflect a read error. Donors were 40 or so systemically healthy Caucasian individuals from Russia aged roughly 6 to 90 years. Approximately 11 milliliters of peripheral blood were drawn from each donor into EDTA-treated Vacutainer tubes. Ficoll-Paque density-gradient centrifugation was used to isolate PBMCs, with at least 7 million obtained per sample. Total RNA was extracted from PBMCs with Trizol reagent, with at least 6 micrograms obtained per sample. Naive CD45RAhigh/CD27high T cell percentages were measured by flow cytometry on a PBMC aliquot from every donor. The data stem from a study of blood T cells in healthy people across ages (dated by TCRdb to the mid-2010s). Concerning the study at large: In model experiments, roughly one uniquely barcoded TCR beta cDNA molecule per two T cells was captured by template switching. Using deep sequencing normalized with unique cDNA molecular identifiers, the study measured how TCR beta repertoire diversity changes with age. The donors were divided into four age groups: young (average around 16 years), middle-aged (approximately 39), aged (around 59) and long-lived (roughly 88). Two additional independent replicas of 1 million unique cDNA reads from the same blood draw were analyzed for two donors (one aged 18 to 29 and one aged 80 or older).

CDR1 and CDR2 are read off the germline V gene as SGHRS and YFSETQ. The CDR3 numbers 16 residues from cysteine through phenylalanine. Only the CDR3 portion is preserved as DNA: 48 bases, with reading frame beginning at the first base. Libraries were made using 5' RACE. Sequencing relied on an Illumina HiSeq 2500. A second PCR of about 7 to 12 cycles was run with a J-beta primer mix and a sample-barcoded 5' primer. A unique molecular identifier was introduced onto each TCR beta cDNA molecule by a template-switch 5' adaptor carrying 12 random nucleotides. Each sample yielded at least 2.5 million CDR3-containing paired-end reads. First-strand cDNA was synthesized from all RNA with the Mint cDNA synthesis kit, primed by a TRBC-specific oligonucleotide. Following uracil-DNA glycosylase treatment, a first 18-cycle PCR with universal primers M1SS and BC2_uni_R was performed on all cDNA. In the original analysis: For normalization, 1 million high-quality reads were randomly selected from each sample, with every read carrying a distinct molecular identifier. Reads sharing molecular identifiers were discarded rather than binned into consensus sequences. MiTCR, with a Q25 quality threshold and the strictest error-elimination algorithm, was used for CDR3 identification, clonotype clustering and error correction. A nonparametric unseen species model with Euler transformation was used to estimate a lower bound on total TCR beta diversity. TCRdb handled the public reads itself, with Q25 trimming in fastp and clone calling in MiXCR, and kept productive beta chains. Under each unique CDR3 protein, matching rows form one entry showing the most common genes and DNA. TCRdb, rather than the study authors, made the V and J calls. This sample gives some 940,000 distinct CDR3 sequences in total; roughly 29% of them show up just once. Jointly, the top ten make up 10% of the sample.

On the study overall, not on this receptor specifically: Conclusive comparison of naive and antigen-experienced compartments was prevented by the profiling of bulk unsorted PBMCs. Because donor CMV infection status was unknown, age-related changes in expanded clonotypes were potentially confounded. Estimates of total diversity from one million sequenced T cells were regarded as lower bounds and underestimates. As age increased, observed TCR beta diversity per million T cells dropped in a roughly linear way, and a significant reduction was already evident by age approximately 40. Observed TCR beta diversity correlated strongly with the percentage of naive T cells measured by flow cytometry. The long-lived group showed more naive CD4+ T cells, fewer expanded clones and increased TCR diversity than the aged group, suggesting age selection.

This same sample was also taken into another study, of T cells of mothers and their children. The second study's authors report: The donors were nine systemically healthy Caucasian individuals, made up of three mothers and their six children. cDNA synthesis used all of the extracted RNA, with 1.5 ug of RNA in each 15 ul reaction. In the second PCR, the M1S primer added sample barcodes and 2-4 random nucleotides. Over 8 million TCR beta CDR3 reads came from each mother, compared with around 3 million reads from each child. In both related and unrelated pairs, thymic selection shapes the output of TCR recombination in a similar way, with inherited differences having only a minor effect. Normalized repertoire overlap was always slightly but never significantly higher in related than unrelated mother-child pairs. No persistent microchimeric T cell clones were found, with a detection sensitivity of around 100 clones per million clonotypes. Deep NGS was used in the study to compare the TCR beta repertoires of mothers and children and to look for features that separate related mother-child pairs from unrelated individuals. On average, the children were approximately 11 +/- 4 years old, while the mothers were around 42 +/- 4 years old. After adapter ligation with NEBNext reagents, the libraries were sequenced on Illumina HiSeq 2000 with 100+100 nt paired-end reads. To avoid cross-contamination, the mother libraries and the child libraries were prepared a month apart and sequenced in separate runs. For each donor, somewhere between about 500,000 and 2,300,000 distinct TCR beta clonotypes were identified. Naive TCR beta clonotypes were estimated from low-frequency clonotypes matched to each donor's FACS-determined naive share, without sorting.

Source material: blood. The TCR originated in a middle-aged woman in good health. The rearrangement combines TRBV5-1 with TRBJ2-6, with a tentative D call of TRBD1 or TRBD2, each matching 6 bases. The bases read TGTGCCAGCAGTTTAGGGGGGAGCTCTGGGGCCAACGTCCTGACTTTC. It encodes CASSLGGSSGANVLTF.